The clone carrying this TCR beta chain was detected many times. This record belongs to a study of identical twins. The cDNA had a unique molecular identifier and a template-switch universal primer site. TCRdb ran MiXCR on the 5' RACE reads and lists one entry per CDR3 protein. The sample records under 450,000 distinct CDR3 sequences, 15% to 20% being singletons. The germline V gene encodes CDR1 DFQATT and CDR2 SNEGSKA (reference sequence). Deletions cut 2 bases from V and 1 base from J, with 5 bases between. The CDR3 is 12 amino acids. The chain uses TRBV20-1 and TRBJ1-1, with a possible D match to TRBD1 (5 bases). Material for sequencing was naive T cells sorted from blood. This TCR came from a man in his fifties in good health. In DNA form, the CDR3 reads TGCAGTGCTAGACAGGGGAACACTGAAGCTTTCTTT. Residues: CSARQGNTEAFF.